One and the same sample provided the 4 T cell receptor beta chains below, sequenced in a study of cytomegalovirus exposure and HLA in healthy donors. A multiplex PCR was run with 60 Vbeta primers and 13 Jbeta primers. Profiled with immunoSEQ multiplex PCR; TCRdb holds only in-frame clones, not every one. The table lists roughly 200,000 clones, over 75% of them singletons, with approximately 0.51% in the top ten. The sample comprised PBMCs. These receptors were obtained from a woman in her forties or fifties in good health and CMV-seronegative.

The chain is built from TRBV9 and TRBJ1-2, with a tentative D call TRBD1 (5 bases). This CDR3 has 13 residues. Trimming cost V 1 base and J 6 bases, with 10 bases left between them. Germline V gene sequence: CDR1 SGDLS, CDR2 YYNGEE. The CDR3 protein is CASSVLGVDGYTF. Written as DNA, the CDR3 is TGTGCCAGCAGCGTATTAGGGGTCGATGGCTACACCTTC.

The rearrangement links TRBV6-5 to TRBJ1-1; unclear D gene. The CDR3 loop spans 13 amino acids. Trimming removed 4 bases at V and 5 bases at J, with 11 bases between. Germline assignment: CDR1 MNHEY and CDR2 SVGAGI. The CDR3 spells CASSSSRETEAFF. The CDR3 DNA reads as TGTGCCAGCAGTTCCTCCCGAGAGACTGAAGCTTTCTTT.

V gene TRBV5-1 combines with J gene TRBJ2-2; 12 nucleotides align to TRBD1. V lost 4 bases, J lost 4 bases, and 5 bases stayed unmatched. Germline CDR1 is SGHRS and CDR2 is YFSETQ. The CDR3 is 16 amino acids. The CDR3 spells CASSGGQGATTGELFF. CDR3 DNA: TGCGCCAGCAGCGGGGGACAGGGGGCGACCACCGGGGAGCTGTTTTTT.

The chain couples TRBV20-1 to TRBJ1-1, with unresolved D. Trimming stripped 0 bases from V and 8 bases from J, with 7 bases between. Per germline, CDR1 DFQATT and CDR2 SNEGSKA (reference sequence). The CDR3 contains 11 residues. In DNA form, the CDR3 reads TGCAGTGCTAGAGAACAATACGAAGCTTTCTTT. Translated, it gives CSAREQYEAFF.